Listed below are T cell receptor beta chains from one sample, sequenced in a study of PD-1 blockade in classical Hodgkin lymphoma. TCRdb's copy holds only in-frame clones and misses some; the assay was immunoSEQ multiplex PCR. This table holds some 70,000 clones, nearly 95% found once. Sequenced sample: peripheral blood mononuclear cells (PBMCs). These receptors all stem from a human donor with classical Hodgkin lymphoma. CDR3s include the opening cysteine and the closing phenylalanine or tryptophan. D genes are given only for firm matches. Rows give clone size only sometimes, using once, few, many, or a class for an expanded clone.

J gene: TRBJ2-3; clone size: .; D gene: TRBD1; V gene: TRBV6-1; CDR3 DNA: TGTGCCAGCGGTGGACAGGGGTCGAATTCGCAGTATTTT; CDR3 protein: CASGGQGSNSQYF
J gene: TRBJ2-7; clone size: .; D gene: TRBD1; V gene: TRBV7-9; CDR3 DNA: TGTGCCAGCATCCCCCGGGGGGGACAGGGGTCAAGCGAGCAGTACTTC; CDR3 protein: CASIPRGGQGSSEQYF
J gene: TRBJ1-5; clone size: .; D gene: .; V gene: TRBV28; CDR3 DNA: TGTGCCAGCAGTCCGCCGGCAGGTCGCAATCAGCCCCAGCATTTT; CDR3 protein: CASSPPAGRNQPQHF
J gene: TRBJ2-5; clone size: few; D gene: TRBD2; V gene: TRBV6-5; CDR3 DNA: TGTGCCAGCAGTTACATGGGGGGGATGGAGACCCAGTACTTC; CDR3 protein: CASSYMGGMETQYF
J gene: TRBJ1-2; clone size: .; D gene: TRBD1; V gene: TRBV12-5; CDR3 DNA: TGTGCTAGTGGTTTGGTACGCGACAGGGTGGTAATTGACTATGGCTACACCTTC; CDR3 protein: CASGLVRDRVVIDYGYTF
J gene: TRBJ2-7; clone size: .; D gene: .; V gene: TRBV28; CDR3 DNA: TGTGCCAGCATTGAGGCGGGTGCTAGCTCCTACGAGCAGTACTTC; CDR3 protein: CASIEAGASSYEQYF
J gene: TRBJ1-2; clone size: .; D gene: TRBD1; V gene: TRBV28; CDR3 DNA: TGTGCCAGCACTTCTACAGGGGCCTATGGCTACACCTTC; CDR3 protein: CASTSTGAYGYTF
J gene: TRBJ1-1; clone size: .; D gene: .; V gene: TRBV11-1; CDR3 DNA: TGTGCCAGCAGCTTAGGTTCAGGGACTGAAGCTTTCTTT; CDR3 protein: CASSLGSGTEAFF
J gene: TRBJ1-2; clone size: .; D gene: .; V gene: TRBV28; CDR3 DNA: TGTGCCAGCAGTTTATTTGTTTCGGGGTTAGGTGGCTACACCTTC; CDR3 protein: CASSLFVSGLGGYTF
J gene: TRBJ2-3; clone size: .; D gene: .; V gene: TRBV11-2; CDR3 DNA: TGTGCCAGCAGCAGCCCTAGGGGCACAGATACGCAGTATTTT; CDR3 protein: CASSSPRGTDTQYF
J gene: TRBJ1-2; clone size: once; D gene: .; V gene: TRBV29-1; CDR3 DNA: TGCAGCGTTGATTACGAAGCGCGCTACACCTTC; CDR3 protein: CSVDYEARYTF
J gene: TRBJ1-5; clone size: .; D gene: .; V gene: TRBV27; CDR3 DNA: TGTGCCAGCAGTTACCTCAATCAGCCCCAGCATTTT; CDR3 protein: CASSYLNQPQHF
J gene: TRBJ2-7; clone size: .; D gene: .; V gene: TRBV28; CDR3 DNA: TGTGCCAGCAAGGGGGGCTCCCCCTACGAGCAGTACTTC; CDR3 protein: CASKGGSPYEQYF
J gene: TRBJ1-2; clone size: .; D gene: .; V gene: TRBV9; CDR3 DNA: TGTGCCAGCAGCGCGACAGGAGGGAATGGCTACACCTTC; CDR3 protein: CASSATGGNGYTF
J gene: TRBJ2-1; clone size: .; D gene: .; V gene: TRBV4-3; CDR3 DNA: TGCGCCAGCAGCCAAGATCCGGCGGGTGAGCAGTTCTTC; CDR3 protein: CASSQDPAGEQFF
J gene: TRBJ2-7; clone size: .; D gene: TRBD2; V gene: TRBV6-1; CDR3 DNA: TGTGCCAGCATGCGGACTAGCGGCAACTCCTACGAGCAGTACTTC; CDR3 protein: CASMRTSGNSYEQYF
J gene: TRBJ1-1; clone size: .; D gene: .; V gene: TRBV29-1; CDR3 DNA: TGCAGCGTTGAGGGGGGAGGCACTGAAGCTTTCTTT; CDR3 protein: CSVEGGGTEAFF
J gene: TRBJ1-4; clone size: .; D gene: .; V gene: TRBV9; CDR3 DNA: TGTGCCAGCAGCGGAACCACAACTAATGAAAAACTGTTTTTT; CDR3 protein: CASSGTTTNEKLFF
J gene: TRBJ2-7; clone size: few; D gene: .; V gene: TRBV2; CDR3 DNA: TGTGCCAGCAGTGAGTTTGAAAGGACTGATCCCTACGAGCAGTACTTC; CDR3 protein: CASSEFERTDPYEQYF
J gene: TRBJ1-2; clone size: .; D gene: TRBD1; V gene: TRBV6-5; CDR3 DNA: TGTGCCAGCAGTTTTTCGGACAGGATAGATGGCTACACCTTC; CDR3 protein: CASSFSDRIDGYTF
J gene: TRBJ1-4; clone size: .; D gene: .; V gene: TRBV18; CDR3 DNA: TGTGCCAGCTCACCTACCTTCACAGGAGGATCAACTAATGAAAAACTGTTTTTT; CDR3 protein: CASSPTFTGGSTNEKLFF
J gene: TRBJ2-7; clone size: .; D gene: .; V gene: TRBV6-1; CDR3 DNA: TGTGCCAGCAACACACCCTGGTCAGGTACCTACGAGCAGTACTTC; CDR3 protein: CASNTPWSGTYEQYF
J gene: TRBJ1-5; clone size: .; D gene: .; V gene: TRBV19; CDR3 DNA: TGTGCCAGTAGTATTTCGGGGGTGAGGGATCAGCCCCAGCATTTT; CDR3 protein: CASSISGVRDQPQHF
J gene: TRBJ1-1; clone size: .; D gene: .; V gene: TRBV19; CDR3 DNA: TGTGCCAGTAGTACAAACGGGTACACTGAAGCTTTCTTT; CDR3 protein: CASSTNGYTEAFF
J gene: TRBJ1-2; clone size: .; D gene: TRBD1; V gene: TRBV5-1; CDR3 DNA: TGCGCCAGCAGCCCCTACGGACAGGGGGACTATGGCTACACCTTC; CDR3 protein: CASSPYGQGDYGYTF
J gene: TRBJ2-5; clone size: .; D gene: .; V gene: TRBV7-3; CDR3 DNA: TGTGCCAGCAGCTTTCAGGGAGGAGAGACCCAGTACTTC; CDR3 protein: CASSFQGGETQYF
J gene: TRBJ1-1; clone size: once; D gene: .; V gene: TRBV6-6; CDR3 DNA: TGTGCCAGCGCGTTTGACACTGAAGCTTTCTTT; CDR3 protein: CASAFDTEAFF
J gene: TRBJ2-5; clone size: .; D gene: .; V gene: TRBV9; CDR3 DNA: TGTGCCAGCAGCGTAGCCGGCCGGAATGCCCAAGAGACCCAGTACTTC; CDR3 protein: CASSVAGRNAQETQYF
J gene: TRBJ2-1; clone size: .; D gene: TRBD2; V gene: TRBV6-6; CDR3 DNA: TGTGCCAGCAGTTACCTTCGGGGGGGAGCGGGAGAGGAACGGTTCTTC; CDR3 protein: CASSYLRGGAGEERFF
J gene: TRBJ1-1; clone size: .; D gene: .; V gene: TRBV18; CDR3 DNA: TGTGCCAGCTCAGCCACAGGGATAATTGAAGCTTTCTTT; CDR3 protein: CASSATGIIEAFF
J gene: TRBJ1-4; clone size: .; D gene: TRBD1; V gene: TRBV19; CDR3 DNA: TGTGCCAGTAAAACCCGGGACAGGGGAGCCTTTAATGAAAAACTGTTTTTT; CDR3 protein: CASKTRDRGAFNEKLFF
J gene: TRBJ2-5; clone size: .; D gene: .; V gene: TRBV11-2; CDR3 DNA: TGTGCCAGCAGCTCTTGGGAGACCCAGTACTTC; CDR3 protein: CASSSWETQYF
J gene: TRBJ2-7; clone size: .; D gene: TRBD1; V gene: TRBV7-2; CDR3 DNA: TGTGCCAGCAGCTTAGCCGGGACAGGGCTCTACGAGCAGTACTTC; CDR3 protein: CASSLAGTGLYEQYF
J gene: TRBJ2-1; clone size: .; D gene: .; V gene: TRBV19; CDR3 DNA: TGTGCCAGTAGTATAGCTGGGAATGAGCAGTTCTTC; CDR3 protein: CASSIAGNEQFF
J gene: TRBJ1-2; clone size: .; D gene: .; V gene: TRBV7-2; CDR3 DNA: TGTGCCAGCAGCCTCGAGGGCTCAGGACTCTATGGCTACACCTTC; CDR3 protein: CASSLEGSGLYGYTF
J gene: TRBJ2-7; clone size: .; D gene: TRBD2; V gene: TRBV28; CDR3 DNA: TGTGCCAGCGGACTAGACCCCTACGAGCAGTACTTC; CDR3 protein: CASGLDPYEQYF
J gene: TRBJ1-4; clone size: .; D gene: TRBD1; V gene: TRBV28; CDR3 DNA: TGTGCCAGCAGCCAGGGGGCTGGATATGAAAAACTGTTTTTT; CDR3 protein: CASSQGAGYEKLFF
J gene: TRBJ1-4; clone size: .; D gene: .; V gene: TRBV10-3; CDR3 DNA: TGTGCCGCCAGGCCTTCCGATGGGGGTTCAACTAATGAAAAACTGTTTTTT; CDR3 protein: CAARPSDGGSTNEKLFF
J gene: TRBJ1-2; clone size: .; D gene: .; V gene: TRBV2; CDR3 DNA: TGTGCCAGCAGTGAAATCGGCCCGGTCCCCATATATGGCTACACCTTC; CDR3 protein: CASSEIGPVPIYGYTF
J gene: TRBJ1-6; clone size: .; D gene: .; V gene: TRBV9; CDR3 DNA: TGTGCCAGCGCGGGGGGGATTGATTCACCCCTCCACTTT; CDR3 protein: CASAGGIDSPLHF
J gene: TRBJ2-3; clone size: .; D gene: .; V gene: TRBV19; CDR3 DNA: TGTGCCAGTAGTATTGCTTCCGCGGGCACAGATACGCAGTATTTT; CDR3 protein: CASSIASAGTDTQYF
J gene: TRBJ1-5; clone size: .; D gene: .; V gene: TRBV30; CDR3 DNA: TGTGCCTGGAGTGTACGGTCGTCAGGCAATCAGCCCCAGCATTTT; CDR3 protein: CAWSVRSSGNQPQHF
J gene: TRBJ2-7; clone size: .; D gene: TRBD1; V gene: TRBV2; CDR3 DNA: TGTGCCAGCAGCGGACAGGGGGTTCTCGAGCAGTACTTC; CDR3 protein: CASSGQGVLEQYF